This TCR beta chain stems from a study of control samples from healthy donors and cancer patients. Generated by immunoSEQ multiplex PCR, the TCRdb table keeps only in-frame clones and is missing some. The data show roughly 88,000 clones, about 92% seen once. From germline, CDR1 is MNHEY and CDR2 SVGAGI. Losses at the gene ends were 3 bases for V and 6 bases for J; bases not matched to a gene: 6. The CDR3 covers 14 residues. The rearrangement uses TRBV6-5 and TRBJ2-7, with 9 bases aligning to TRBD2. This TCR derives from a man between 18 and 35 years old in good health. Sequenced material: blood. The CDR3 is CASSYGLAGSEQYF. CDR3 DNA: TGTGCCAGCAGTTATGGTCTAGCGGGATCCGAGCAGTACTTC.